This paragraph reports one T cell receptor (beta chain). The target antigen is unknown. Clones were sequenced by immunoSEQ multiplex PCR, and TCRdb holds only the in-frame ones, with some missing. The profile shows approximately 2.5 million clones, 80% to 95% of them singletons. The source of the sample is a study of shared clonotypes between healthy human individuals. Study-wide findings and caveats: Clonotypes shared by all four donors outscored non-shared clonotypes in generation probability. It was only blood that was sampled, and tissue repertoires likely differ.

Germline assignment: CDR1 MDHEN and CDR2 SYDVKM. Trimming removed 3 bases from V and 1 base from J, with 9 bases in between. This CDR3 has 14 amino acids. From CD4+ cells came CD45RA+ naive and CD45RA-negative memory subsets. What was sequenced was naive CD4+ T cells from PBMCs. The subset denotes: CD45RA+ positively selected. This receptor was obtained from a man between 18 and 29 years old in good health. Some clones in this sample may be carry-over from other donors' samples. The chain joins TRBV28 to TRBJ2-5; a possible D gene is TRBD1 (6 bases). The CDR3 DNA is TGTGCCAGCAGTTTTATAGGGGGCCAAGAGACCCAGTACTTC. It yields the protein CASSFIGGQETQYF.